A single sample is the source of the 17 T cell receptor beta chains below, sequenced in a study of technical replicates of blood from a few donors. TCRdb keeps only in-frame clones here, not all; method: immunoSEQ multiplex PCR. The sample lists tens of thousands of clones; over 85% were seen once. The specimen was PBMCs. The receptors derive from a human donor in good health. Some clones in this sample may be carry-over from other donors' samples.

The chain links TRBV6-5 to TRBJ2-2; TRBD1 matches 8 bases. Germline V gives CDR1 MNHEY, CDR2 SVGAGI. The J segment lost 4 bases and the V segment lost 7 bases, leaving 5 bases of the junction unmatched. The CDR3 loop spans 14 amino acids. DNA of the CDR3: TGTGCCAGCAATGGACAGGGCTCCACCGGGGAGCTGTTTTTT. Residues: CASNGQGSTGELFF.

This chain connects TRBV5-6 to TRBJ1-6, with TRBD1 identical over 9 bases. The CDR3 totals 16 residues. V shed 1 base and J 7 bases; nucleotides not matched to a gene: 6. Germline CDR1 SGHDT, CDR2 YYEEEE. The CDR3: CASSLLGQGYNSPLHF. As DNA, the CDR3 is TGTGCCAGCAGCTTGCTGGGACAGGGTTACAATTCACCCCTCCACTTT.

The chain combines TRBV4-2 with TRBJ1-2; 8 nucleotides align to TRBD1. Germline values: CDR1 LGHNA, CDR2 YNFKEQ. There are 12 residues in the CDR3. The ends lost 6 bases at V and 4 bases at J; junction bases unmatched: 1. CDR3 amino acids: CASRDRVYGYTF. DNA of the CDR3: TGTGCCAGCAGGGACAGGGTCTATGGCTACACCTTC.

The chain carries TRBV5-1 and TRBJ2-1, with 7 bases lining up with TRBD2. This CDR3 is 16 amino acids long. CDR1 and CDR2 (germline): SGHRS, YFSETQ. J gave up 0 bases and V 5 bases, and 8 bases lay outside the gene matches. CDR3 in amino acids: CASRVSGASSYNEQFF. The CDR3 bases are TGCGCCAGCAGGGTGAGCGGGGCTAGCTCCTACAATGAGCAGTTCTTC.

The chain recombines TRBV7-2 with TRBJ2-7; TRBD2 is a possible D gene (6 bases). This CDR3 has 15 amino acids. Germline loops: CDR1 SGHTA, CDR2 FQGNSA. Trimming removed 5 bases from V and 0 bases from J, with 14 bases in between. CDR3 sequence reads: CASSPGGTSSYEQYF. The CDR3 DNA sequence: TGTGCCAGCAGCCCCGGGGGAACAAGCTCCTACGAGCAGTACTTC.

The chain uses TRBV30 and TRBJ2-7; perhaps TRBD2 as D (5 bases). Germline lookup yields CDR1 GTSNPN and CDR2 SVGIG (reference sequence). The germline V and J ends were trimmed by 4 bases and 0 bases, with 10 bases remaining between them. The CDR3 is 13 amino acids. CDR3 amino acids: CAWKGDNSYEQYF. The CDR3 nucleotides read TGTGCCTGGAAGGGAGACAACTCCTACGAGCAGTACTTC.

The chain is built from TRBV5-1 and TRBJ2-2; a possible D gene is TRBD2 (5 bases). Germline V gene sequence: CDR1 SGHRS, CDR2 YFSETQ. This CDR3 has 16 residues. Between the trimmed V and J ends, which lost 4 bases and 0 bases, there was a span of 13 bases. CDR3 region: CASSQLFGANTGELFF. The CDR3 region has the DNA TGCGCCAGCAGCCAACTTTTCGGGGCGAACACCGGGGAGCTGTTTTTT.

The chain joins TRBV6-5 to TRBJ2-7, with D perhaps TRBD1 (6 bases). V lost 6 bases, J lost 4 bases, and 10 bases lay in between. Germline V gene lookup returns CDR1 MNHEY and CDR2 SVGAGI. CDR3 size: 12 residues. This chain's CDR3 is CASSEGQYEQYF. The CDR3 coding sequence is TGTGCCAGCAGCGAAGGACAGTACGAGCAGTACTTC.

The V call is TRBV6-5, the J call TRBJ1-4; TRBD1 matches at 11 bases. The germline V gene encodes CDR1 MNHEY and CDR2 SVGAGI. Trimming took 4 bases from V and 3 from J; bases not matched to a gene: 4. This CDR3 has 16 amino acids. In DNA, the CDR3 is TGTGCCAGCAGTTGGGACAGGGGGGGGGCTAATGAAAAACTGTTTTTT. As protein: CASSWDRGGANEKLFF.

The V and J genes are TRBV7-8 and TRBJ2-5; 7 positions match TRBD2. CDR1 is SGHVS and CDR2 is FQNEAQ in the germline V gene. This CDR3 has 13 residues. V was clipped by 6 bases and J by 13 bases; unmatched bases: 14. DNA for the CDR3: TGTGCCAGCAGGCCGGGGAGGGACCACCGGTTGTACTTC. Translating gives CASRPGRDHRLYF.

The chain has TRBV4-2 and TRBJ2-5; TRBD2 matches at 10 bases. The V and J ends lost 0 bases and 5 bases, in that order; junction bases with no gene match: 12. CDR1 LGHNA and CDR2 YNFKEQ come from the germline V gene. This CDR3 has 18 residues. The CDR3 region is CASSQEGESGGARETQYF. The DNA for the CDR3 is TGTGCCAGCAGCCAAGAGGGGGAGAGCGGGGGGGCCCGGGAGACCCAGTACTTC.

This sequence joins TRBV4-1 and TRBJ1-1; D remains unclear. V lost 0 bases and J 6 bases, leaving 8 bases between the germline ends. Per germline, CDR1 MGHRA and CDR2 YSYEKL. The CDR3 loop spans 13 amino acids. DNA of the CDR3: TGCGCCAGCAGCCAAGAGCGAATGGCTGAAGCTTTCTTT. Residues: CASSQERMAEAFF.

The chain links TRBV10-3 to TRBJ2-5; TRBD2 matches 9 bases. After removal of 10 bases from V and 1 base from J, the junction contained 10 bases not matched to a gene. The germline V gene has CDR1 ENHRY and CDR2 SYGVKD. The CDR3 sequence is 15 residues long. The CDR3 loop reads CANARAGGSQETQYF. In nucleotides, the CDR3 is TGTGCCAACGCCCGAGCGGGAGGTTCCCAAGAGACCCAGTACTTC.

The chain joins TRBV11-3 to TRBJ2-2, with 11 bases identical to TRBD1. V dropped 5 bases and J dropped 5; count of bases not matched to a gene: 7. This CDR3 has 16 residues. Germline V gene data show CDR1 as SGHNT and CDR2 as YENEEA. CDR3 DNA sequence: TGTGCCAGCAGCGTGGGGACAGGGGGTCGGACCGGGGAGCTGTTTTTT. This translates into CASSVGTGGRTGELFF.

CDR3 amino acids: CASSLVAGGPNLVQYF. The DNA for the CDR3 is TGTGCCAGCAGCTTAGTAGCGGGGGGGCCGAATCTTGTGCAGTACTTC. The gene calls are TRBV7-2 and TRBJ2-7; 11 nucleotides match TRBD2. CDR1 and CDR2 from the germline V gene are SGHTA and FQGNSA. The CDR3 contains 16 residues. V was clipped by 1 base and J by 9 bases; unmatched bases: 11.

The gene calls are TRBV11-2 and TRBJ1-6, with TRBD1 matching over 7 bases. Germline CDR1 is SGHAT and CDR2 is FQNNGV. The J segment lost 7 bases and the V segment lost 4 bases, leaving 4 bases of the junction unmatched. The CDR3 is 14 residues long. The DNA for the CDR3 is TGTGCCAGCAGCTACAGGGGACGGAATTCACCCCTCCACTTT. It encodes CASSYRGRNSPLHF. Complete variable domain (other parts from reference TRBV11-2 and TRBJ1-6): EAGVAQSPRYKIIEKRQSVAFWCNPISGHATLYWYQQILGQGPKLLIQFQNNGVVDDSQLPKDRFSAERLKGVDSTLKIQPAKLEDSAVYLCASSYRGRNSPLHFGNGTRLTVT.

This clone has only one observation. The chain joins TRBV7-9 to TRBJ2-7; 7 nucleotides agree with TRBD2. V was pared by 5 bases and J by 2 bases, with 9 bases of the junction left unmatched. The length of the CDR3 is 15 residues. CDR1 is SEHNR, CDR2 FQNEAQ, per germline (reference sequence). The chain's CDR3 is CASSLAAGSTYEQYF. The CDR3 DNA is TGTGCCAGCAGCCTGGCAGCGGGGAGTACCTACGAGCAGTACTTC.